These 2 T cell receptor beta chains originate from one sample sequenced in a study of CD8 T cells in ankylosing spondylitis. Study-wide results and caveats: A TCR beta motif made of eight highly homologous variants seemed typical of ankylosing spondylitis blood.

The antigens for these receptors are not known. TCRdb processed the 5' RACE reads anew with MiXCR; each CDR3 protein has one entry. This table holds about 460,000 distinct CDR3 sequences, approximately 5% found once. Source material: blood, either unsorted or a sorted T cell fraction (not recorded which). The source is a male donor with ankylosing spondylitis.

In its sample, this clonotype was seen many times. V usage is TRBV29-1 and J usage is TRBJ1-3; tentatively, D is TRBD1 (5 bases). Germline values: CDR1 SQVTM, CDR2 ANQGSEA. V shed 6 bases and J shed 2 bases, with 11 bases lying between them. The CDR3 runs 13 residues. The DNA for the CDR3 is TGCAGCGTGCTCGGGACGGCTGGAAACACCATATATTTT. Residues: CSVLGTAGNTIYF.

This clonotype was seen ten or more times. The V call is TRBV7-8, the J call TRBJ2-1, with 7 bases fitting TRBD2. Germline CDR1 reads SGHVS; CDR2 reads FQNEAQ. V trimming: 5 bases; J trimming: 4 bases; junction bases outside the gene matches: 14. The CDR3 length is 17 residues. CDR3 in amino acids: CASSPMRSTSLYNEQFF. The CDR3 DNA follows: TGTGCCAGCAGCCCCATGCGGTCGACTAGCCTATACAATGAGCAGTTCTTC.